A single sample is the source of the 17 T cell receptor beta chains below, sequenced in a study of blood T cell repertoires in COVID-19. The repertoire was sequenced with immunoSEQ multiplex PCR; TCRdb's copy has only in-frame clones and lacks some. The sample lists approximately 220,000 clones; 65% to 85% were seen once. The source material was peripheral blood. These receptors were taken from a man aged 40-49 years with acute or convalescent COVID-19.

The genes are TRBV7-9 and TRBJ1-2; the match to TRBD1 covers 7 bases. Germline V lookup: CDR1 SEHNR, CDR2 FQNEAQ (reference sequence). The CDR3 totals 14 residues. With 5 bases clipped from V and 3 bases from J, the junction kept 6 bases outside the gene matches. CDR3 nucleotide sequence: TGTGCCAGCAGCCGGCGACAGGGAGACTATGGCTACACCTTC. Amino acid sequence: CASSRRQGDYGYTF.

The rearrangement links TRBV7-8 to TRBJ2-2; 9 bases match TRBD1. Trimming took 2 bases from V and 2 from J; bases not matched to a gene: 3. The V gene's germline CDR1 is SGHVS and CDR2 FQNEAQ. CDR3 length: 16 residues. The CDR3 DNA reads TGTGCCAGCAGCTTAATGGGACAGGGCAACACCGGGGAGCTGTTTTTT. Its translation: CASSLMGQGNTGELFF.

The rearrangement uses TRBV7-8 and TRBJ1-4, with D unresolved. V was cut by 2 bases and J by 0 bases, with 13 bases left in between. Germline V gene lookup returns CDR1 SGHVS and CDR2 FQNEAQ. The length of the CDR3 is 17 residues. CDR3: CASSLIPRLATNEKLFF. For the CDR3, the DNA is TGTGCCAGCAGCTTAATCCCCAGACTGGCAACTAATGAAAAACTGTTTTTT.

This clone has just a few counts. The chain uses TRBV10-3 and TRBJ1-3; maybe TRBD1 (5 bases). Trimming left V 3 bases short and J 4 bases short, with 10 bases between. Looked up from germline, CDR1 is ENHRY and CDR2 is SYGVKD. This CDR3 contains 14 residues. For the CDR3, the DNA is TGTGCCATCAGTGACAGGGCCGGAGGAAACACCATATATTTT. This codes for CAISDRAGGNTIYF.

This clone was counted a few times. This chain uses TRBV5-1 with TRBJ1-2; TRBD1 is a possible D gene (6 bases). CDR1 and CDR2 (germline): SGHRS, YFSETQ. The CDR3 extends over 13 amino acids. The ends were cut back, 0 bases at V and 5 bases at J, with 8 bases in the middle. Here the CDR3 DNA reads TGCGCCAGCAGCTTGGAACAGGGATATGGCTACACCTTC. Encoded protein: CASSLEQGYGYTF.

This chain links TRBV12-3 or TRBV12-4 with TRBJ1-1, with D uncertain. Trimming removed 7 bases from V and 5 bases from J, with 14 bases in between. This CDR3 region has 13 residues. The CDR3 loop is CASTSPGSTEAFF. As DNA, the CDR3 is TGTGCCAGCACCAGCCCTGGGAGTACTGAAGCTTTCTTT.

V is TRBV18 and J is TRBJ1-1; D uncertain. Trimming cost V 2 bases and J 1 base, with 5 bases left between them. This CDR3 region has 13 residues. Looked up from germline, CDR1 is KGHSH and CDR2 is LQKENI. The CDR3 loop is CASSPNTNTEAFF. DNA of the CDR3: TGTGCCAGCTCACCAAACACGAACACTGAAGCTTTCTTT.

For the CDR3, the DNA is TGTGCCAGTGGGGACGGGAGCTCTGGAAACACCATATATTTT. Translated, it gives CASGDGSSGNTIYF. The V and J genes are TRBV19 and TRBJ1-3; tentatively, D is TRBD1 (5 bases). V lost 8 bases and J 0 bases, leaving 11 bases between the germline ends. CDR1 is LNHDA and CDR2 is SQIVND in the germline V gene (reference sequence). The CDR3 sequence is 14 residues long.

The genes are TRBV4-3 and TRBJ2-7; TRBD2 might be the D (6 bases). The length of the CDR3 is 15 residues. V dropped 0 bases and J dropped 3 bases, with 12 bases sitting between them. Germline V gene data show CDR1 as LGHNA and CDR2 as YSLEER. CDR3 loop: CASSQDERAYYEQYF. For the CDR3, the DNA is TGCGCCAGCAGCCAAGATGAGCGGGCCTACTACGAGCAGTACTTC.

The rearrangement links TRBV6-1 to TRBJ1-6, with 11 bases aligning to TRBD1. Germline trimming cut 7 bases from V and 10 bases from J; bases unmatched to any gene: 6. This CDR3 has 14 residues. Germline assignment: CDR1 MNHNS and CDR2 SASEGT. CDR3 loop: CASTGQGGFSPLHF. The CDR3, as DNA: TGTGCCAGCACGGGACAGGGGGGTTTCTCACCCCTCCACTTT.

The chain joins TRBV21-1 to TRBJ2-3; TRBD2, the D gene given by the table, was not confirmed from the DNA. TRBV21-1 counts as a pseudogene. This CDR3 spans 19 amino acids. CDR3 sequence reads: CASSKGGGTRPLRTDTQYF. CDR3 sequence (DNA): TGTGCCAGCAGCAAAGGTGGTGGGACTCGCCCTCTTCGCACAGATACGCAGTATTTT.

V is TRBV5-4 and J is TRBJ2-3, with 9 bases fitting TRBD1. Germline CDR1 SGHNT, CDR2 YYREEE (reference sequence). CDR3 length: 15 amino acids. The V segment lost 4 bases and the J segment 3 bases; nucleotides outside the gene matches: 6. CDR3: CASSEGQGVTDTQYF. The CDR3 DNA reads TGTGCCAGCAGCGAGGGACAGGGCGTAACAGATACGCAGTATTTT.

The chain recombines TRBV10-3 with TRBJ1-1, with unresolved D. In germline, CDR1 is ENHRY, CDR2 SYGVKD. The CDR3 is 15 residues long. The germline V and J ends were trimmed by 4 bases and 4 bases, with 16 bases remaining between them. The CDR3 sequence: CAISGEATRGTEAFF. The DNA for the CDR3 is TGTGCCATCAGTGGGGAAGCCACTCGGGGCACTGAAGCTTTCTTT.

The V and J genes are TRBV5-1 and TRBJ2-3, with D maybe TRBD2 (6 bases). Germline assignment: CDR1 SGHRS and CDR2 YFSETQ. This CDR3 is built from 15 residues. V lost 0 bases, J lost 4 bases, and 12 bases lay in between. This CDR3 reads CASSLGTWGADTQYF. Written as DNA, the CDR3 is TGCGCCAGCAGCTTGGGGACCTGGGGGGCAGATACGCAGTATTTT.

This chain links TRBV19 with TRBJ1-1; D is undetermined. Germline loops: CDR1 LNHDA, CDR2 SQIVND (reference sequence). This CDR3 is 14 amino acids long. V was clipped by 5 bases and J by 5 bases, with 15 bases between them. The CDR3 loop is CASSLEGRWTEAFF. For the CDR3, the DNA is TGTGCCAGTAGTCTGGAGGGCAGATGGACTGAAGCTTTCTTT.

The chain couples TRBV7-8 to TRBJ2-3; TRBD2 might be the D (7 bases). Per the germline V gene, CDR1 is SGHVS and CDR2 is FQNEAQ. The V and J ends lost 8 bases and 2 bases respectively, with 20 bases between them. There are 16 residues in the CDR3. The CDR3 loop reads CASGGARSVPTDTQYF. The CDR3, as DNA: TGTGCCAGCGGGGGGGCCCGGAGCGTTCCCACAGATACGCAGTATTTT.

This clone was detected ten times or more. The same CDR3 is also encoded by other DNA sequences in this sample. The V and J genes are TRBV5-5 and TRBJ2-2; 12 nucleotides line up with TRBD2. This CDR3 spans 18 amino acids. Germline CDR1 and CDR2: SGHKS and YYEKEE (reference sequence). J gave up 0 bases and V 0 bases, and 3 bases lay outside the gene matches. CDR3 region: CASSLGLAGGPNTGELFF. The CDR3 bases are TGTGCCAGCAGCTTGGGGCTAGCGGGAGGGCCGAACACCGGGGAGCTGTTTTTT. The whole variable domain, filled in from reference TRBV5-5 and TRBJ2-2, reads DAGVTQSPTHLIKTRGQQVTLRCSPISGHKSVSWYQQVLGQGPQFIFQYYEKEERGRGNFPDRFSARQFPNYSSELNVNALLLGDSALYLCASSLGLAGGPNTGELFFGEGSRLTVL.